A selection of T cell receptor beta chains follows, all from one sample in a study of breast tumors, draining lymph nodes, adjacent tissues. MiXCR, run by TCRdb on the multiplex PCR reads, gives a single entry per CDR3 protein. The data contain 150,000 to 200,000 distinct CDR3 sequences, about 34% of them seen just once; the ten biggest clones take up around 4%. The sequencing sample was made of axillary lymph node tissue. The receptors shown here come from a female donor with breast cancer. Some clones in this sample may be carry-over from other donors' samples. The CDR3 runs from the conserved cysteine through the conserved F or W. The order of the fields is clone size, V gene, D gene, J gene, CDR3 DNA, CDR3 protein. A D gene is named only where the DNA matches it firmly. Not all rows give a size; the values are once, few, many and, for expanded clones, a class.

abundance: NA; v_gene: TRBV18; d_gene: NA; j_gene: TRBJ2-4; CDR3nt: TGTGCCAGCTCACCCGGGGGAGCCAAAAACATTCAGTACTTC; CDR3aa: CASSPGGAKNIQYF
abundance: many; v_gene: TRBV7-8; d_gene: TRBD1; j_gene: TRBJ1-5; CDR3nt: TGTGCCAGCAGCCCCGGGACAGGGAGACATCAGCCCCAGCATTTT; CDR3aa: CASSPGTGRHQPQHF
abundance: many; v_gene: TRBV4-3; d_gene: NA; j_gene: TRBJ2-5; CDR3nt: TGCGCCAGCAGCCAAGATCTTTTGGGGACGGGGATCCAAGAGACCCAGTACTTC; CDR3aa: CASSQDLLGTGIQETQYF
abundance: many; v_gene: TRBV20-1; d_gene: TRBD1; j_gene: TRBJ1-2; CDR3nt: TGCAGTGCTATTAACCGGGGACAGGGTAACTATGGCTACACCTTC; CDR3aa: CSAINRGQGNYGYTF
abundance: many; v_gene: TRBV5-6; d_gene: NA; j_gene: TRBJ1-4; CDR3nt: TGTGCCAGCAGCGTGGGACTGGATAATGAAAAACTGTTTTTT; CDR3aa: CASSVGLDNEKLFF
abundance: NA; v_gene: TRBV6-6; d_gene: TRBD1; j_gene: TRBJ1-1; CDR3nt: TGTGCCGGGCGTCTAGACAGGGCGGGCACTGAAGCTTTCTTT; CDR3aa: CAGRLDRAGTEAFF
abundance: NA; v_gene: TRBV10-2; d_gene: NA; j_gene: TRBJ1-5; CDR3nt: TGCGCCAGCAGTGCGCGTCAGGGGTTCGATCAGCCCCAGCATTTT; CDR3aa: CASSARQGFDQPQHF
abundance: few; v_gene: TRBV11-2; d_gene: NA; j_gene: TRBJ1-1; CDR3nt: TGTGCCAGCAGCTCCCCCCCGGGCACTGAAGCTTTCTTT; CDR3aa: CASSSPPGTEAFF
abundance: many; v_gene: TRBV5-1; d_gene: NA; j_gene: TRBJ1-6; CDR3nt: TGCGCCAGCAGCACCTGGACGGCTAATTCACCCCTCCACTTT; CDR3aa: CASSTWTANSPLHF
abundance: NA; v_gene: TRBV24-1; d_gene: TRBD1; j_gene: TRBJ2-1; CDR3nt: TGTGCCACCAGTGCCGTGCAGGGGGCAAAGAATGAGCAGTTCTTC; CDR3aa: CATSAVQGAKNEQFF
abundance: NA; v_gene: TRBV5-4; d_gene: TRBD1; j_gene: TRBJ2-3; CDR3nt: TGTGCCAGCAGCCCCTGGGGACAGTTCACAGATACGCAGTATTTT; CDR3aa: CASSPWGQFTDTQYF
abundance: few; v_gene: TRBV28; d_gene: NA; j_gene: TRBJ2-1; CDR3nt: TGTGCCAGCAGTTTACGCCGGAATCTCCCCCTACACAATGAGCAGTTCTTC; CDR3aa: CASSLRRNLPLHNEQFF
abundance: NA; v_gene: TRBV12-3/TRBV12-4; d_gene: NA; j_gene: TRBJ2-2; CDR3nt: TGTGCCAGCACCCCCGTGAGTAACACCGGGGAGCTGTTTTTT; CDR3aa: CASTPVSNTGELFF
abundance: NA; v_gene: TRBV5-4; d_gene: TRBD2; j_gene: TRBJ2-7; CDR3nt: TGTGCCAGCAGCCGGGGACTAGGTGATTTTTACGAGCAGTACTTC; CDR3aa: CASSRGLGDFYEQYF
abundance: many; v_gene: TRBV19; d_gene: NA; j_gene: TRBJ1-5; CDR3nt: TGTGCCAGTAGTACCTTGGGGGTAGGTGACAATCAGCCCCAGCATTTT; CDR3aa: CASSTLGVGDNQPQHF
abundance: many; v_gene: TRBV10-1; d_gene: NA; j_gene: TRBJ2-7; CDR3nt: TGCGCCAGCAGTGAGGGGGGTGGAAACGAGCAGTACTTC; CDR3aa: CASSEGGGNEQYF
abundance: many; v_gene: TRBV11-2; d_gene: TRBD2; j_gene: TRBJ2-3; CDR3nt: TGTGCCAGCAGCCCCGGGACTAGCGGGGGGGCCCACCATACGCAGTATTTT; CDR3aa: CASSPGTSGGAHHTQYF
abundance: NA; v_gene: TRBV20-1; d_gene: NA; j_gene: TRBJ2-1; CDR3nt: TGCAGTGCTGGCTCCCTTGCTGGCGGGACGGCCGTATCGGCCTACAATGAGCAGTTCTTC; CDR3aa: CSAGSLAGGTAVSAYNEQFF
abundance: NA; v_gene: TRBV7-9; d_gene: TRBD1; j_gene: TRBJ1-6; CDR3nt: TGTGCCAGCAGCTTCAGGGACAGCTACAATTCACCCCTCCACTTT; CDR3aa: CASSFRDSYNSPLHF
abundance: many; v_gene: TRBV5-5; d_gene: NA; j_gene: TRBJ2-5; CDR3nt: TGTGCCAGCAGCTTGGTTCCGGGAACGGAGACCCAGTACTTC; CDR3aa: CASSLVPGTETQYF
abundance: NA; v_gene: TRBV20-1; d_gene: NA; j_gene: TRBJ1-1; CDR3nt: TGCAGTGCTAGTCGGCCCAGGAACACTGAAGCTTTCTTT; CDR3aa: CSASRPRNTEAFF
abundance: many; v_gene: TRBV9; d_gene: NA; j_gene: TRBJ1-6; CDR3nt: TGTGCCAGCAGCGTAGGGGCGATATCTTCTAATTCACCCCTCCACTTT; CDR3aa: CASSVGAISSNSPLHF
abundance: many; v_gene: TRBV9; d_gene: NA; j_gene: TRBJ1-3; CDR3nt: TGTGCCAGCAGCGACAGGGTTAACGTCAGAGGCTCTGGAAACACCATATATTTT; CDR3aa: CASSDRVNVRGSGNTIYF
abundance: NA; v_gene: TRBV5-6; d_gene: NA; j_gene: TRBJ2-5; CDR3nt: TGTGCCAGCAGCCAAGGGGGGCTCCATGGCGCGGAGGCCCAGTACTTC; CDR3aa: CASSQGGLHGAEAQYF
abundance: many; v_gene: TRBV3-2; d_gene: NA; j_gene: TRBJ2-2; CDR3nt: TGTGCCAGCAGCCCCCTGGTCCCGAGGGCCACCGGGGAGCTGTTTTTT; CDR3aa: CASSPLVPRATGELFF
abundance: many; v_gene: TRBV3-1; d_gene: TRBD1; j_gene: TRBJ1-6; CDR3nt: TGTGCCAGCAGCCAAGGAGCTCAGGGGGGAGATTCACCCCTCCACTTT; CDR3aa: CASSQGAQGGDSPLHF
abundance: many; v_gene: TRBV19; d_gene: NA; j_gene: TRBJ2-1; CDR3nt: TGTGCCAGTAGCGGTAACAGGGTTAGCAATGAGCAGTTCTTC; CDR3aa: CASSGNRVSNEQFF
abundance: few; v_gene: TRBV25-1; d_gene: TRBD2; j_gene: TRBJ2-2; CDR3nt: TGTGCCAGCAGTGAATGGGATAGCGGGGGTACCGGGGAGCTGTTTTTT; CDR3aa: CASSEWDSGGTGELFF